The clone carrying this T cell receptor beta chain was observed a single time. Libraries were prepared by immunoSEQ multiplex PCR; TCRdb keeps only in-frame clonotypes and omits some of them. The table shows tens of thousands of clones, with approximately 90% occurring only once. The data were taken from a study of technical replicates of blood from a handful of donors. Germline loops: CDR1 LNHDA, CDR2 SQIVND (reference sequence). The CDR3 length is 15 residues. The junction had 4 bases not matched to a gene; V was cut back by 1 base and J by 2 bases. V and J are TRBV19 and TRBJ1-2; 7 nucleotides line up with TRBD1. The TCR comes from a human donor in good health. The source material was T cells isolated from PBMCs. The CDR3 sequence: CASSIASTGNYGYTF. As DNA, the CDR3 is TGTGCCAGTAGTATAGCCTCGACAGGGAACTATGGCTACACCTTC.